Described below is a single TCR beta chain sequence and its context. The data derive from a study of shared clonotypes between healthy human individuals. The CDR3 covers 16 residues. Trimming shortened V by 0 bases and J by 4 bases, and 13 bases separated the two germline ends. Germline CDR1 reads MNHNS; CDR2 reads SASEGT. The method was immunoSEQ multiplex PCR; TCRdb's version includes in-frame clones alone and lacks a portion of them. The data show 2 million to 2.5 million clones, 85% to 95% seen once. Terminally differentiated effector memory CD45RA+ cells were excluded by CCR7 positive selection of CD45RO-negative cells.

The clonotype originates from a man between 18 and 35 years old in good health. V gene TRBV6-1 combines with J gene TRBJ2-1; D not resolved. Sequences were obtained from naive CD8+ T cells sorted from blood. CDR3 in amino acids: CASSEALEIRYNEQFF. In DNA form, the CDR3 reads TGTGCCAGCAGTGAAGCATTAGAGATCAGGTACAATGAGCAGTTCTTC.